This T cell receptor (beta chain) originates from a study of T cell repertoires in cytomegalovirus infection. About the research overall: Evidence of both CMV infection and a matching HLA type came from public TCR beta signatures.

Study-level points and caveats: Ex vivo, HLA-C-restricted CMV-specific TCR beta clonotypes prevailed over the rest of the response. Identification of carriers of CMV plus the relevant HLA was achieved through cumulative public TCR beta family frequency.

Germline CDR1 MDHEN, CDR2 SYDVKM. J lost 5 bases, V lost 6 bases, and 7 bases had no gene match. The CDR3 spans 15 residues. Each CDR3 protein is one row after TCRdb ran MiXCR on the reads. The table has around 530,000 distinct CDR3 sequences, 26% seen once; the top ten hold approximately 13%. This clonotype was counted only a few times. The antigen is not known. The sequencing input was PBMCs. The chain links TRBV28 to TRBJ1-4; 9 nucleotides line up with TRBD1. This receptor was obtained from a human donor in good health (CMV status not recorded). Some clones in this sample may be carry-over from other donors' samples. The DNA of the CDR3 is TGTGCCAGCAGCGACCCGGGGACAGGGAATGAAAAACTGTTTTTT. Translation gives CASSDPGTGNEKLFF.